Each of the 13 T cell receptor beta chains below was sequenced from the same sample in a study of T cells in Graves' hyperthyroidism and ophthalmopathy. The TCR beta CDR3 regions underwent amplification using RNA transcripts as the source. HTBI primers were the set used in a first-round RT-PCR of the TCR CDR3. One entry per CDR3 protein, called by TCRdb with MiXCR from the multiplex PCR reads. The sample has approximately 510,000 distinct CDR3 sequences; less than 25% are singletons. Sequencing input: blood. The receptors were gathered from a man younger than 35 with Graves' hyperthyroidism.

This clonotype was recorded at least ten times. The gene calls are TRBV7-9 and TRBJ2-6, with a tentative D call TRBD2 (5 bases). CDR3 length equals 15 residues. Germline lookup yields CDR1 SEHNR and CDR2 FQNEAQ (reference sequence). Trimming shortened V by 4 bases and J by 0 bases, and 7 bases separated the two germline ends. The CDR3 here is CASSSRDSGANVLTF. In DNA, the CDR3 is TGTGCCAGCAGCTCTCGGGACTCTGGGGCCAACGTCCTGACTTTC.

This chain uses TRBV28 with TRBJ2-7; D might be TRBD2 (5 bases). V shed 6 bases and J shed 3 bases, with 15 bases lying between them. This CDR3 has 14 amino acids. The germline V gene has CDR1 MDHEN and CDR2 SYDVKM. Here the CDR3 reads CASSLNLLGYEQYF. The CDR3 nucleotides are TGTGCCAGCAGCCTCAACCTACTAGGCTACGAGCAGTACTTC.

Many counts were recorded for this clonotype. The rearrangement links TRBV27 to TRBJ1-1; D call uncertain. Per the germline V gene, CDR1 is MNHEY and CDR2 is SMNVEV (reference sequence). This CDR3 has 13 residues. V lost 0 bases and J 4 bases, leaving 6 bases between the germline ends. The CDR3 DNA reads TGTGCCAGCAGTTTATCCCCACCCACTGAAGCTTTCTTT. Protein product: CASSLSPPTEAFF.

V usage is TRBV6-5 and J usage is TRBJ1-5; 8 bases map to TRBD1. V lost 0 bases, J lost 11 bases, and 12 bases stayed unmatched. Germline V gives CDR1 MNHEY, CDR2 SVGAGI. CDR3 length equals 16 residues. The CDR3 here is CASSYSRVTGGLSQHF. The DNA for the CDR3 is TGTGCCAGCAGTTACTCGAGAGTCACAGGGGGTCTGTCCCAGCATTTT.

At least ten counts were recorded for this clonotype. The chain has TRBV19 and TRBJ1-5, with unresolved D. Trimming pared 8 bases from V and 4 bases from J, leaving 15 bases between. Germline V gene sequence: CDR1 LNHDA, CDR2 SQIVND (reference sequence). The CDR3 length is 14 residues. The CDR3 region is CASLVLTLNQPQHF. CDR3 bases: TGTGCCAGTCTTGTTCTTACACTAAATCAGCCCCAGCATTTT.

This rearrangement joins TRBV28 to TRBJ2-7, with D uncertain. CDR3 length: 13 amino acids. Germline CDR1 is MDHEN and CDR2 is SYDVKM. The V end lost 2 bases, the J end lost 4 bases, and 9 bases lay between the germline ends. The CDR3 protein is CASSLRAAYEQYF. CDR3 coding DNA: TGTGCCAGCAGTTTACGGGCAGCGTACGAGCAGTACTTC.

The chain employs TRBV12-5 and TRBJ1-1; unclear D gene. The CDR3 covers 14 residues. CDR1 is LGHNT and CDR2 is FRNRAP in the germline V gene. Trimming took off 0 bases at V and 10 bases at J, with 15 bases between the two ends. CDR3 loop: CASGLVPGWVGAFF. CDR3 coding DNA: TGTGCTAGTGGTTTGGTTCCTGGATGGGTTGGAGCTTTCTTT.

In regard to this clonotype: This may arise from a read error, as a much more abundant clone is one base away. The CDR3 region has the DNA TGTGCCAGCAGTTTTACAGGGGGCGTCACTGAAGCTTGCTTT. Its translation is CASSFTGGVTEACF. This chain connects TRBV7-2 to TRBJ1-1; 9 bases are a match to TRBD1. From germline, CDR1 is SGHTA and CDR2 FQGNSA. The CDR3 loop spans 14 amino acids.

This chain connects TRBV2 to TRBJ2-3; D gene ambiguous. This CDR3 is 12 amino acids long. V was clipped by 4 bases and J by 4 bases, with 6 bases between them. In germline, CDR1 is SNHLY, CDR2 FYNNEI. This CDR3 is CASSGLSDTQYF. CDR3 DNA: TGTGCCAGCAGTGGACTGTCAGATACGCAGTATTTT.

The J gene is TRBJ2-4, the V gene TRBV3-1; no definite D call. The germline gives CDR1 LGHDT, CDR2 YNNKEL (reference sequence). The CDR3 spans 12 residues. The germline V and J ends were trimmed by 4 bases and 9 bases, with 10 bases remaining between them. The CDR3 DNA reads TGTGCCAGCAGCCTTGTGACGGGCATTCAGTACTTC. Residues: CASSLVTGIQYF. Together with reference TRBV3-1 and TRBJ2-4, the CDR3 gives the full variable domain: DTAVSQTPKYLVTQMGNDKSIKCEQNLGHDTMYWYKQDSKKFLKIMFSYNNKELIINETVPNRFSPKSPDKAHLNLHINSLELGDSAVYFCASSLVTGIQYFGAGTRLSVL.

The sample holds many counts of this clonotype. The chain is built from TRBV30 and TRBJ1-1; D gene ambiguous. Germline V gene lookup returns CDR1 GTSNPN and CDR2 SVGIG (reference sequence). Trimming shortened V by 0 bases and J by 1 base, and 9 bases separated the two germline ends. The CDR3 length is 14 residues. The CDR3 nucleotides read TGTGCCTGGAGTGTAAGATTGAGGAACACTGAAGCTTTCTTT. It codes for CAWSVRLRNTEAFF.

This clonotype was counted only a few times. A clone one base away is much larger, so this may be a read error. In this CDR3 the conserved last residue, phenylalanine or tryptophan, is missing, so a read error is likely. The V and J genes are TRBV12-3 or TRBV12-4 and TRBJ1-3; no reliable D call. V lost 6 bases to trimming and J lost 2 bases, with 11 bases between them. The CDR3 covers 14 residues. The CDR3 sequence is CASRGGTTGNTIYV. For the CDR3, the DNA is TGTGCCAGCAGGGGCGGCACAACTGGAAACACCATATATGTT.

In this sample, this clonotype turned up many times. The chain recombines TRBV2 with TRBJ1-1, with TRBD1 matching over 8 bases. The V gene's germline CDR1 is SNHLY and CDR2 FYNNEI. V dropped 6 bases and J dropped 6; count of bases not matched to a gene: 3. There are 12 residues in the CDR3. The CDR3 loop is CASRTQGAEAFF. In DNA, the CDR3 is TGTGCCAGCAGGACACAGGGGGCTGAAGCTTTCTTT.